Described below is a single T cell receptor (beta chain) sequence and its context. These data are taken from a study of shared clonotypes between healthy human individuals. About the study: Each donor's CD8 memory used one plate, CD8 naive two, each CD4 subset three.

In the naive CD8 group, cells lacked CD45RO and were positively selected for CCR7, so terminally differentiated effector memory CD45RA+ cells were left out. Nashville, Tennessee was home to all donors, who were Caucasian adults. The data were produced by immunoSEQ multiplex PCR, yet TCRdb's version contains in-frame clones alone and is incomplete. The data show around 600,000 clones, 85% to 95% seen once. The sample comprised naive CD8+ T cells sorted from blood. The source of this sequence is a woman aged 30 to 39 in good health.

CDR3 protein: CASSPSLGGTEAFF. The DNA for the CDR3 is TGTGCCAGCAGCCCCAGCTTGGGGGGCACTGAAGCTTTCTTT. The chain carries TRBV9 and TRBJ1-1; a weak D match, TRBD1 (5 bases). Trimming shortened V by 4 bases and J by 4 bases, and 14 bases separated the two germline ends. The CDR3 totals 14 residues. Per germline, CDR1 SGDLS and CDR2 YYNGEE.